This is a list of T cell receptor beta chains from one sample in a study of shared clonotypes between healthy human individuals. Repertoires were generated with immunoSEQ multiplex PCR, while TCRdb's copy carries only in-frame clones and drops some. The sample contains around 2,000,000 clones, 85% to 95% of which appear only once. Material: naive CD4+ T cells sorted from blood. Receptor source: a man younger than 35 in good health. Both conserved end residues are part of each CDR3. The D gene is left open where the match is weak.

DNA | CDR3 | V | D | J
TGTGCCAGCAGTGACGCCAACAGGGTGCCGAGTGAAAAACTGTTTTTT | CASSDANRVPSEKLFF | TRBV25-1 | . | TRBJ1-4
TGTGCCAGCAGTGAAGTGGCGGGAGCGGGCTACAATGAGCAGTTCTTC | CASSEVAGAGYNEQFF | TRBV6-1 | TRBD2 | TRBJ2-1
TGTGCCAGCAGTGAAGAAGTGGGCCTCTTAGCGGGAGGGACCCGATATACGCAGTATTTT | CASSEEVGLLAGGTRYTQYF | TRBV6-1 | TRBD2 | TRBJ2-3
TGTGCTAGCAGCGCAACTAGCCTCCAAGAGACCCAGTACTTC | CASSATSLQETQYF | TRBV7-7 | . | TRBJ2-5
TGTGCCACCCATTTTGGAAACACCATATATTTT | CATHFGNTIYF | TRBV6-1 | . | TRBJ1-3
TGCGCCAGCAGTGGATCGGCAGAAAAGTACAATGAGCAGTTCTTC | CASSGSAEKYNEQFF | TRBV10-1 | . | TRBJ2-1
TGTGCCAGCACCCGGGGGGACAACTATGGCTACACCTTC | CASTRGDNYGYTF | TRBV27 | . | TRBJ1-2
TGCGCCAGCAGCAACCGGGACACGCAGGGCAACGCTGAAGCTTTCTTT | CASSNRDTQGNAEAFF | TRBV10-2 | . | TRBJ1-1
TGTGCCAGCAGTGAAGGAGTAGGACAACCTTACTTT | CASSEGVGQPYF | TRBV6-1 | . | TRBJ1-6
TGTGCCAGCTCACCACCGACGGGGGGGGCCGGTGAGCAGTTCTTC | CASSPPTGGAGEQFF | TRBV18 | TRBD2 | TRBJ2-1
TGTGCTAGTGGTTTGCCAAGGACGTATGTCTCCTATAATTCACCCCTCCACTTT | CASGLPRTYVSYNSPLHF | TRBV12-5 | . | TRBJ1-6
TGTGCCAGCAGCAAACGAACCGGGGAGCTGTTTTTT | CASSKRTGELFF | TRBV5-4 | . | TRBJ2-2
TGTGCCAGCAGCCAACGGGGGGTAGCCGGGGAGCTGTTTTTT | CASSQRGVAGELFF | TRBV14 | TRBD2 | TRBJ2-2
TGTGCCATCAGGGTAGCGGGAGGGCCTTACGAGCAGTACTTC | CAIRVAGGPYEQYF | TRBV10-3 | TRBD2 | TRBJ2-7
TGTGCCTGGAGTACCGGGACATACCTTGAGAGCACAGATACGCAGTATTTT | CAWSTGTYLESTDTQYF | TRBV30 | . | TRBJ2-3
TGTGCCAGCAGCCCTCCAGGGTTGGGCGAGCAGTACTTC | CASSPPGLGEQYF | TRBV9 | . | TRBJ2-7